The 28 T cell receptor beta chains below were found in one sample sequenced in a study of T cell responses to AZD1222 COVID-19 vaccine. The method was immunoSEQ multiplex PCR; TCRdb's version includes in-frame clones alone and lacks a portion of them. This table has 99,000 or so clones, roughly 93% appearing once. The sample consisted of peripheral blood, taken on day 0 of AZD1222 vaccination. Every receptor here comes from an adult in good health.

The rearrangement links TRBV5-1 to TRBJ1-6; 7 positions agree with TRBD1. This CDR3 has 15 amino acids. Germline V gives CDR1 SGHRS, CDR2 YFSETQ. V shed 3 bases, J shed 7 bases, and the junction held 7 bases outside the gene matches. CDR3 nucleotide sequence: TGCGCCAGCAGCTCCTGGGGACAGTCCAATTCACCCCTCCACTTT. Translating gives CASSSWGQSNSPLHF.

The chain links TRBV25-1 to TRBJ2-5; D not resolved. Germline values: CDR1 MGHDK, CDR2 SYGVNS. CDR3 length equals 15 residues. The ends were cut back, 0 bases at V and 1 base at J, with 9 bases in the middle. The CDR3: CASSEYNALQETQYF. The CDR3 nucleotides are TGTGCCAGCAGTGAATATAACGCCCTCCAAGAGACCCAGTACTTC.

This clone was counted once. The chain is built from TRBV19 and TRBJ1-2, with D perhaps matching TRBD1 (5 bases). This CDR3 spans 15 amino acids. Germline V gene data show CDR1 as LNHDA and CDR2 as SQIVND (reference sequence). Trimming removed 3 bases at V and 5 bases at J, with 16 bases between. The CDR3, as DNA: TGTGCCAGTAGTATCGGGGCCGACCCCCCTTATGGCTACACCTTC. Translation: CASSIGADPPYGYTF.

The chain carries TRBV5-4 and TRBJ1-1; D is uncertain. Trimming pared 3 bases from V and 8 bases from J, leaving 11 bases between. CDR1 and CDR2 from the germline V gene are SGHNT and YYREEE (reference sequence). CDR3 length equals 12 residues. The CDR3 DNA sequence: TGTGCCAGCAGCTCCCCGGGCCTCGAAGCTTTCTTT. Protein product: CASSSPGLEAFF.

The chain joins TRBV7-2 to TRBJ2-1; D not resolved. V was pared by 1 base and J by 7 bases, with 8 bases between. In germline, CDR1 is SGHTA, CDR2 FQGNSA. The CDR3 length is 13 residues. The CDR3 DNA follows: TGTGCCAGCAGCTTAGAGGTACCAAATGAGCAGTTCTTC. Protein sequence: CASSLEVPNEQFF.

V usage is TRBV6-2 or TRBV6-3 and J usage is TRBJ2-3, with D perhaps matching TRBD2 (5 bases). V lost 5 bases and J lost 1, with 13 bases in between. Germline CDR1 is MNHEY and CDR2 is SVGEGT. The CDR3 is made up of 15 amino acids. The CDR3 DNA reads as TGTGCCAGCAGTCCGAGGGTTGTGGGCACAGATACGCAGTATTTT. Translating gives CASSPRVVGTDTQYF.

The rearrangement uses TRBV7-9 and TRBJ2-1, with D maybe TRBD2 (6 bases). V dropped 3 bases and J dropped 12 bases, with 15 bases sitting between them. This CDR3 comprises 13 residues. Germline values: CDR1 SEHNR, CDR2 FQNEAQ (reference sequence). CDR3 sequence: CASSLTSKGGQFF. Written as DNA, the CDR3 is TGTGCCAGCAGCTTGACTAGTAAAGGTGGGCAGTTCTTC.

The rearrangement links TRBV9 to TRBJ1-1; D unresolved. The V gene lost 4 bases and the J gene lost 1 base, with 5 bases spanning the gap. There are 12 residues in the CDR3. The germline gives CDR1 SGDLS, CDR2 YYNGEE. CDR3 residues: CASSRGNTEAFF. The CDR3 DNA reads as TGTGCCAGCAGCCGGGGGAACACTGAAGCTTTCTTT.

CDR3 protein: CASSQVRAGEAFF. The CDR3 nucleotides read TGTGCCAGCAGCCAAGTCCGGGCGGGTGAAGCTTTCTTT. The chain couples TRBV3-1 (or the pseudogene TRBV3-2) to TRBJ1-1; D remains unclear. Per germline, CDR1 LGHDT and CDR2 YNNKEL (reference sequence). V was clipped by 1 base and J by 7 bases, with 10 bases between them. The CDR3 has 13 residues.

The J gene is TRBJ2-3, the V gene TRBV4-1; 8 bases are a match to TRBD2. The CDR3 totals 17 residues. J was trimmed by 0 bases and V by 0 bases; bases with no gene match: 5. Looked up from germline, CDR1 is MGHRA and CDR2 is YSYEKL. CDR3 DNA: TGCGCCAGCAGCCAAGAAGGGGGACTAGTTAGCACAGATACGCAGTATTTT. Its protein product is CASSQEGGLVSTDTQYF.

The chain carries TRBV7-2 and TRBJ1-2; no clear D. Deletions cut 5 bases from V and 2 bases from J, with 21 bases between. CDR1 and CDR2 (germline): SGHTA, FQGNSA. This CDR3 is built from 17 residues. CDR3 region: CASSLRYRAGTNYGYTF. The DNA for the CDR3 is TGTGCCAGCAGCCTGCGATATCGAGCGGGAACCAACTATGGCTACACCTTC.

CDR3 DNA sequence: TGCGCCAGCAGCCCCAGAGCGGGTGGAACTGGCAGTGGGGAGCTGTTTTTT. Amino acids: CASSPRAGGTGSGELFF. V usage is TRBV5-1 and J usage is TRBJ2-2; possibly TRBD2 for D (6 bases). V dropped 4 bases and J dropped 8 bases, with 24 bases sitting between them. The CDR3 runs 17 residues. Germline V gene data show CDR1 as SGHRS and CDR2 as YFSETQ. Using reference TRBV5-1 and TRBJ2-2 for the parts outside the CDR3, the full variable domain is KAGVTQTPRYLIKTRGQQVTLSCSPISGHRSVSWYQQTPGQGLQFLFEYFSETQRNKGNFPGRFSGRQFSNSRSEMNVSTLELGDSALYLCASSPRAGGTGSGELFFGEGSRLTVL.

The chain joins TRBV5-1 to TRBJ2-3; TRBD1 matches at 7 bases. CDR3 length: 13 residues. V gave up 3 bases and J gave up 4 bases; unmatched junction bases: 2. The germline V gene encodes CDR1 SGHRS and CDR2 YFSETQ. Here the CDR3 reads CASSSGGPDTQYF. In nucleotides, the CDR3 is TGCGCCAGCAGCTCAGGGGGTCCAGATACGCAGTATTTT. The variable domain in full, completed from reference TRBV5-1 and TRBJ2-3, reads KAGVTQTPRYLIKTRGQQVTLSCSPISGHRSVSWYQQTPGQGLQFLFEYFSETQRNKGNFPGRFSGRQFSNSRSEMNVSTLELGDSALYLCASSSGGPDTQYFGPGTRLTVL.

Here the CDR3 DNA reads TGTGCCAGCACCCCGGGAGGGGAGGGGTCCTACGAGCAGTACTTC. Protein product: CASTPGGEGSYEQYF. The genes are TRBV2 and TRBJ2-7, with 8 bases aligning to TRBD2. The CDR3 contains 15 residues. Germline values: CDR1 SNHLY, CDR2 FYNNEI. V lost 7 bases, J lost 1 base, and 9 bases stayed unmatched. Using reference TRBV2 and TRBJ2-7 for the parts outside the CDR3, the full variable domain is EPEVTQTPSHQVTQMGQEVILRCVPISNHLYFYWYRQILGQKVEFLVSFYNNEISEKSEIFDDQFSVERPDGSNFTLKIRSTKLEDSAMYFCASTPGGEGSYEQYFGPGTRLTVT.

V gene TRBV28 combines with J gene TRBJ1-5; possible D gene TRBD1, 5 bases. CDR1 MDHEN and CDR2 SYDVKM come from the germline V gene. V lost 5 bases and J lost 3, with 17 bases in between. The CDR3 is 16 amino acids. The CDR3 nucleotides are TGTGCCAGCAGTCCGTACCGGGACGGCAACAATCAGCCCCAGCATTTT. This encodes CASSPYRDGNNQPQHF.

The chain couples TRBV5-5 to TRBJ2-1, with D maybe TRBD2 (5 bases). Germline CDR1 reads SGHKS; CDR2 reads YYEKEE (reference sequence). V shed 4 bases and J shed 6 bases, with 14 bases lying between them. The CDR3 spans 14 residues. This CDR3 reads CASSPGVALNEQFF. CDR3 nucleotide sequence: TGTGCCAGCAGCCCCGGGGTAGCGCTCAATGAGCAGTTCTTC.

The rearrangement uses TRBV6-5 and TRBJ2-1, with 12 bases fitting TRBD2. V shed 6 bases and J 6 bases; nucleotides not matched to a gene: 6. Germline V gene sequence: CDR1 MNHEY, CDR2 SVGAGI. The CDR3 sequence is 15 residues long. The CDR3 nucleotides read TGTGCCAGCAGGCCCGGACTAGCGGGAAGCAATGAGCAGTTCTTC. It specifies CASRPGLAGSNEQFF.

The V gene is TRBV5-5, the J gene TRBJ1-1, with D hard to call. The CDR3 totals 15 residues. V was trimmed by 0 bases and J by 1 base, leaving 10 bases between them. Germline V lookup: CDR1 SGHKS, CDR2 YYEKEE (reference sequence). The CDR3 sequence: CASSLDRGRNTEAFF. In DNA, the CDR3 is TGTGCCAGCAGCTTGGACAGAGGGAGGAACACTGAAGCTTTCTTT.

The V call is TRBV5-1, the J call TRBJ2-1; D remains unclear. The CDR3 loop spans 12 amino acids. Trimming removed 1 base at V and 5 bases at J, with 4 bases between. The germline gives CDR1 SGHRS, CDR2 YFSETQ. As DNA, the CDR3 is TGCGCCAGCAGCTTGCAAGACAATGAGCAGTTCTTC. It translates to CASSLQDNEQFF.

This clone was counted once. The rearrangement joins TRBV7-2 to TRBJ1-1, with a weak D call TRBD1 (6 bases). Trimming took off 3 bases at V and 8 bases at J, with 10 bases between the two ends. CDR3 length equals 12 residues. Looked up from germline, CDR1 is SGHTA and CDR2 is FQGNSA. CDR3 bases: TGTGCCAGCAGCTTTGCCACAGGGGAAGCTTTCTTT. This encodes CASSFATGEAFF.

This rearrangement joins TRBV11-2 to TRBJ2-3, with D perhaps matching TRBD2 (5 bases). CDR3 length equals 13 residues. Per the germline V gene, CDR1 is SGHAT and CDR2 is FQNNGV. Deletions cut 5 bases from V and 10 bases from J, with 16 bases between. CDR3 DNA: TGTGCCAGCAGCCCCGCGGCTAGCAGCTCGCAGTATTTT. Translation: CASSPAASSSQYF.

There are a few counts of this clone. The V gene is TRBV13, the J gene TRBJ2-7, with 7 nucleotides matching TRBD1. From germline, CDR1 is PRHDT and CDR2 FYEKMQ (reference sequence). With V trimmed by 5 bases and J by 6 bases, 4 bases remained unmatched. The CDR3 extends over 12 amino acids. The chain's CDR3 is CASSRGQLEQYF. CDR3 sequence (DNA): TGTGCCAGCAGCCGGGGACAGCTCGAGCAGTACTTC.

The chain couples TRBV4-3 to TRBJ1-2, with D unclear. Trimming removed 1 base at V and 8 bases at J, with 23 bases between. This CDR3 region has 17 residues. Germline CDR1 is LGHNA and CDR2 is YSLEER. CDR3: CASSQAPPGPPFGGYTF. The CDR3 region has the DNA TGCGCCAGCAGCCAAGCACCCCCGGGCCCCCCATTTGGGGGCTACACCTTC.

The gene calls are TRBV3-1 (or the pseudogene TRBV3-2) and TRBJ1-1; no clear D. The germline V gene has CDR1 LGHDT and CDR2 YNNKEL (reference sequence). This CDR3 is built from 17 residues. Trimming left V 4 bases short and J 0 bases short, with 18 bases between. CDR3 protein: CASSPDGRRGMNTEAFF. The CDR3 nucleotides are TGTGCCAGCAGCCCAGACGGACGGAGAGGTATGAACACTGAAGCTTTCTTT.

The V and J genes are TRBV28 and TRBJ2-7, with D hard to call. Trimming cost V 8 bases and J 6 bases, with 20 bases left between them. In germline, CDR1 is MDHEN, CDR2 SYDVKM. This CDR3 spans 14 amino acids. The CDR3 here is CASVETGPAVEQYF. CDR3 sequence (DNA): TGTGCCAGCGTCGAAACCGGGCCGGCGGTCGAGCAGTACTTC.

This chain uses TRBV19 with TRBJ2-5, with 12 bases that match TRBD2. The germline gives CDR1 LNHDA, CDR2 SQIVND (reference sequence). The CDR3 totals 22 residues. Losses at the gene ends were 4 bases for V and 0 bases for J; bases not matched to a gene: 21. The CDR3 DNA follows: TGTGCCAGTAGTACGGGACAGGGCTATGGGCTAGCGGGAGGGCTTGACCAAGAGACCCAGTACTTC. Residues: CASSTGQGYGLAGGLDQETQYF.

The chain is built from TRBV6-2 or TRBV6-3 and TRBJ2-1; no definite D call. Germline V lookup: CDR1 MNHEY, CDR2 SVGEGT. This CDR3 is 15 amino acids long. The V and J ends lost 6 bases and 8 bases respectively, with 20 bases between them. CDR3 residues: CASSHRLVLTDEQFF. DNA for the CDR3: TGTGCCAGCAGCCATAGGTTAGTTCTGACCGATGAGCAGTTCTTC.

The chain joins TRBV7-3 to TRBJ1-1, with D tentatively TRBD1 (6 bases). CDR1 and CDR2 from the germline V gene are SGHTA and FQGTGA. CDR3 length equals 13 residues. Trimming stripped 5 bases from V and 1 base from J, with 8 bases between. The CDR3 here is CASSPGQNTEAFF. The CDR3 region has the DNA TGTGCCAGCAGCCCGGGACAGAACACTGAAGCTTTCTTT.